The clone carrying this T cell receptor beta chain was picked up a small number of times. The V gene end was trimmed by 0 bases and the J gene end by 7 bases; junction bases not matched to a gene: 8. The length of the CDR3 is 15 residues. The V gene's germline CDR1 is ENHRY and CDR2 SYGVKD. Using RNA template, CDR3s of TCR alpha and beta were amplified with iRepertoire arm-PCR. Tissue mRNA or PBMC total RNA, about 85-400 ng, went into one-step reverse transcription and amplification. MiXCR was run by TCRdb on the multiplex PCR reads, yielding one entry per CDR3 protein. Among under 150,000 distinct CDR3 sequences listed, under 25% were seen once. This specimen comes from a study of glioma-infiltrating T cells.

Material: glioma tissue, nonneoplastic brain tissue, or PBMCs (not recorded which). This sequence originates from a human donor with low-grade glioma or glioblastoma, undergoing nonglioma brain surgery, or in good health (not recorded which). The chain combines TRBV10-3 with TRBJ1-2; 7 nucleotides agree with TRBD1. CDR3 sequence reads: CAISESTREGAGYTF. The CDR3 DNA reads as TGTGCCATCAGTGAGTCGACTCGAGAGGGGGCTGGCTACACCTTC.